These T cell receptor beta chains were read from a single sample in a study of blood T cells in healthy people across ages. TCRdb used MiXCR to reprocess the 5' RACE reads, holding one entry per CDR3 protein. Of 800,000 to 950,000 distinct CDR3 sequences in the sample, approximately 32% were seen once. This sample also belongs to another study, concerning T cells of mothers and their children.

Sequenced sample: blood. Receptors were obtained from a woman aged 35 to 49 in good health. The CDR3 runs from the conserved cysteine through the conserved F or W. A D gene is named only where the DNA matches it firmly. Where a row states a size, it is once, few, many or the class of an expanded clone; other rows omit it.

J gene	D gene	V gene	clone size	CDR3 protein	CDR3 DNA
TRBJ1-3	.	TRBV7-9	.	CASSFPFRTTGNTIYF	TGTGCCAGCAGCTTTCCCTTCCGGACCACTGGAAACACCATATATTTT
TRBJ2-5	.	TRBV7-6	many	CASSLAVDGETQYF	TGTGCCAGCAGCTTAGCTGTAGACGGGGAGACCCAGTACTTC
TRBJ1-4	TRBD1	TRBV12-3/TRBV12-4	.	CASSTRDSATNEKLFF	TGTGCCAGCAGTACGAGGGACAGTGCAACTAATGAAAAACTGTTTTTT
TRBJ1-5	TRBD1	TRBV5-1	few	CASSVQGAGNQPQHF	TGCGCCAGCAGCGTACAGGGGGCGGGCAATCAGCCCCAGCATTTT
TRBJ2-7	TRBD2	TRBV14	few	CASSPYRGLAPYEQYF	TGTGCCAGCAGCCCATATCGGGGACTAGCTCCCTACGAGCAGTACTTC
TRBJ2-5	.	TRBV29-1	few	CSVGGYTEETQYF	TGCAGCGTTGGGGGCTATACCGAAGAGACCCAGTACTTC
TRBJ1-1	.	TRBV28	.	CASSPPPLGRLNTEAFF	TGTGCCAGCAGTCCGCCCCCACTGGGACGGCTGAACACTGAAGCTTTCTTT
TRBJ2-5	TRBD2	TRBV5-1	many	CASSLLAGFQETQYF	TGCGCCAGCAGCTTGCTAGCGGGATTCCAAGAGACCCAGTACTTC
TRBJ2-7	.	TRBV6-6	many	CASSYDRYEQYF	TGTGCCAGCAGTTACGATCGGTACGAGCAGTACTTC
TRBJ1-1	.	TRBV28	.	CASSYAQGGVGVDTEAFF	TGTGCCAGCAGTTACGCCCAAGGGGGGGTGGGGGTGGACACTGAAGCTTTCTTT
TRBJ2-4	.	TRBV5-5	.	CASSLALRAKNIQYF	TGTGCCAGCAGCTTGGCCCTGCGGGCCAAAAACATTCAGTACTTC
TRBJ2-3	.	TRBV7-6	few	CASSLSALRGTDTQYF	TGTGCCAGCAGCTTATCGGCTCTAAGGGGCACAGATACGCAGTATTTT
TRBJ2-7	.	TRBV7-2	many	CASSLVVRGAHEQYF	TGTGCCAGCAGCTTAGTTGTAAGAGGAGCGCACGAGCAGTACTTC
TRBJ2-7	TRBD1	TRBV15	many	CATSQGATYEQYF	TGTGCCACCAGTCAGGGGGCGACGTACGAGCAGTACTTC
TRBJ2-7	TRBD2	TRBV7-9	many	CASSLVEAGDPYEQYF	TGTGCCAGCAGCTTAGTCGAGGCGGGAGACCCCTACGAGCAGTACTTC
TRBJ1-5	.	TRBV6-5	.	CASGYAGNEPQHF	TGTGCCAGCGGTTATGCAGGGAACGAGCCCCAGCATTTT
TRBJ1-5	TRBD1	TRBV20-1	.	CSANTDRGPDQPQHF	TGCAGTGCCAATACGGACAGGGGGCCGGATCAGCCCCAGCATTTT
TRBJ1-1	.	TRBV4-1	.	CASSPAQGLNDEAFF	TGCGCCAGCAGCCCCGCGCAGGGTCTGAACGATGAAGCTTTCTTT
TRBJ2-5	TRBD1	TRBV10-3	.	CAISGGTGQETQYF	TGTGCCATCAGTGGTGGGACAGGTCAAGAGACCCAGTACTTC
TRBJ1-1	.	TRBV28	.	CASFLGQMNTEAFF	TGTGCCAGCTTCTTAGGACAGATGAACACTGAAGCTTTCTTT
TRBJ1-2	TRBD1	TRBV28	few	CASSEPGQGNCGYTF	TGTGCCAGCAGTGAACCGGGACAGGGGAACTGTGGCTACACCTTC
TRBJ2-1	.	TRBV19	many	CASRHLDGYNEQFF	TGTGCCAGTAGACACCTAGACGGCTACAATGAGCAGTTCTTC
TRBJ2-3	TRBD1	TRBV6-2/TRBV6-3	few	CASNPGQGTWDTQYF	TGTGCCAGCAACCCGGGACAGGGAACTTGGGATACGCAGTATTTT
TRBJ2-7	.	TRBV20-1	few	CSATQGSYEQYF	TGCAGTGCTACACAGGGATCCTACGAGCAGTACTTC
TRBJ1-4	TRBD1	TRBV19	.	CASSGGTGGGKLFF	TGTGCCAGTAGTGGCGGGACAGGGGGCGGAAAACTGTTTTTT
TRBJ2-2	.	TRBV12-3/TRBV12-4	few	CASRGSGELFF	TGTGCCAGCCGCGGGTCCGGGGAGCTGTTTTTT
TRBJ1-6	.	TRBV7-9	few	CASSFWGGRSNSPLHF	TGTGCCAGCAGCTTCTGGGGTGGGAGATCGAATTCACCCCTCCACTTT
TRBJ2-1	TRBD2	TRBV29-1	.	CSVEDGLAVSYNEQFF	TGCAGCGTTGAAGATGGACTAGCGGTCTCCTACAATGAGCAGTTCTTC
TRBJ1-6	TRBD1	TRBV6-2/TRBV6-3	.	CASSFTGGGSPLHF	TGTGCCAGCAGTTTTACAGGGGGCGGTTCACCCCTCCACTTT
TRBJ1-3	TRBD1	TRBV15	.	CATSRTGGTGNTIYF	TGTGCCACCAGCAGAACAGGGGGCACTGGAAACACCATATATTTT
TRBJ1-2	.	TRBV28	few	CASSLVYRRYGYTF	TGTGCCAGCAGTTTAGTCTACCGTAGGTATGGCTACACCTTC
TRBJ2-1	TRBD2	TRBV18	.	CASSPYWGGNNEQFF	TGTGCCAGCTCACCATACTGGGGGGGAAACAATGAGCAGTTCTTC